A selection of T cell receptor beta chains follows, all from one sample in a study of OX40 agonist ivuxolimab in advanced cancers. Measured with immunoSEQ multiplex PCR; TCRdb has only the in-frame clones, and not every one. This table holds about 53,000 clones, approximately 92% found once. This specimen consisted of CD4+ or CD8+ T cells sorted from blood, obtained in a trial of the OX40 agonist ivuxolimab. The receptors stem from an adult with an advanced solid tumor such as melanoma, head and neck, liver or kidney cancer. Both conserved end residues are part of each CDR3. D genes are given only for firm matches. Size is stated for part of the rows, as once, few or many counts, or as a class when the clone is expanded.

TRBV7-2	TRBD1	-	TRBJ1-1	CASSLVLGQANTEAFF	TGTGCCAGCAGCTTAGTCTTGGGACAGGCGAACACTGAAGCTTTCTTT
TRBV28	-	-	TRBJ1-1	CASSLSGFTEAFF	TGTGCCAGCAGTCTCTCAGGGTTCACTGAAGCTTTCTTT
TRBV19	-	-	TRBJ1-4	CASSPPEGLGSQKLFF	TGTGCCAGTAGTCCCCCAGAGGGGCTAGGGAGTCAAAAACTGTTTTTT
TRBV7-8	TRBD1	-	TRBJ1-1	CASSPHPRDRGTEAFF	TGTGCCAGCAGCCCCCACCCCCGCGACAGGGGAACTGAAGCTTTCTTT
TRBV6-6	-	-	TRBJ1-2	CASSPSLVSYGYTF	TGTGCCAGCAGTCCATCCCTAGTGAGCTATGGCTACACCTTC
TRBV18	TRBD2	few	TRBJ2-7	CASSPSEAGAYEQYF	TGTGCCAGCTCACCCTCTGAAGCGGGGGCCTACGAGCAGTACTTC
TRBV7-6	-	-	TRBJ2-2	CASSALRGLDTGELFF	TGTGCCAGCAGCGCGCTACGAGGGCTCGACACCGGGGAGCTGTTTTTT
TRBV2	-	-	TRBJ1-1	CASRAAGGEAFF	TGTGCCAGCAGGGCCGCGGGGGGTGAAGCTTTCTTT
TRBV28	TRBD2	-	TRBJ2-5	CASSGGDPMYQETQYF	TGTGCCAGCAGCGGGGGGGATCCGATGTACCAAGAGACCCAGTACTTC
TRBV18	-	-	TRBJ2-5	CASSPRQYQETQYF	TGTGCCAGCTCACCACGACAGTACCAAGAGACCCAGTACTTC
TRBV7-9	-	-	TRBJ2-3	CASSSYRLGVTDTQYF	TGTGCCAGCAGCTCCTACCGACTAGGTGTCACAGATACGCAGTATTTT
TRBV5-5	-	-	TRBJ1-3	CASSLTLLTGNTIYF	TGTGCCAGCAGCTTGACACTACTCACTGGAAACACCATATATTTT
TRBV18	-	-	TRBJ2-7	CASSVGAVTYEQYF	TGTGCCAGCTCAGTTGGTGCAGTCACCTACGAGCAGTACTTC